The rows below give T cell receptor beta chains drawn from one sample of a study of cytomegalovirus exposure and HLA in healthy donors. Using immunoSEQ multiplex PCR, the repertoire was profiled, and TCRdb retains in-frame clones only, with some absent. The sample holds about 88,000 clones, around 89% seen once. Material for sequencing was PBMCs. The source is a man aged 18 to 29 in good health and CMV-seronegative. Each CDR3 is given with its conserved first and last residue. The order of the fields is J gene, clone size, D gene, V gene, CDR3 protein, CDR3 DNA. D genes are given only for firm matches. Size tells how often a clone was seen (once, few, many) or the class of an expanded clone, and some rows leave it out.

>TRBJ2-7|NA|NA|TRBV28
CASSLSRGRSYEQYF
TGTGCCAGCAGTTTATCCCGGGGTCGGTCCTACGAGCAGTACTTC
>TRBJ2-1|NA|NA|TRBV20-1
CSARLINEQFF
TGCAGTGCTAGATTAATAAATGAGCAGTTCTTC
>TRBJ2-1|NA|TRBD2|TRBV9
CASSVESGRNNEQFF
TGTGCCAGCAGCGTAGAAAGCGGGAGGAACAATGAGCAGTTCTTC
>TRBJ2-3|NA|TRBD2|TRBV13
CASSPRTAGLAAGTDTQYF
TGTGCCAGCAGCCCCCGGACAGCGGGACTAGCGGCTGGCACAGATACGCAGTATTTT
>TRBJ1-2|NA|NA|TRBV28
CASGGIAPANYGYTF
TGTGCCAGCGGAGGAATCGCACCTGCTAACTATGGCTACACCTTC
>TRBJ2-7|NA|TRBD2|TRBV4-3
CASSRLAGGNYEQYF
TGCGCCAGCAGCCGATTAGCGGGAGGGAACTACGAGCAGTACTTC
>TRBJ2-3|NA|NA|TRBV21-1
CASSKRGVTGSTDTQYF
TGTGCCAGCAGCAAGCGGGGGGTGACAGGTAGCACAGATACGCAGTATTTT
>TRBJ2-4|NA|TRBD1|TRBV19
CASNADRGFNIQYF
TGTGCCAGTAACGCCGACAGGGGGTTTAACATTCAGTACTTC
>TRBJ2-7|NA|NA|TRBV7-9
CASSLESYEQYF
TGTGCCAGCAGCCTAGAGAGCTACGAGCAGTACTTC
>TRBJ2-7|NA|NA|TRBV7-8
CASSPTEVQSYEQYF
TGTGCCAGCAGCCCGACAGAGGTTCAGAGCTACGAGCAGTACTTC
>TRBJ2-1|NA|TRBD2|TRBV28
CASSLPLGASGQINEQFF
TGTGCCAGCAGTTTACCTCTTGGGGCTAGCGGGCAAATCAATGAGCAGTTCTTC
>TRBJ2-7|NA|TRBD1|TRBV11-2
CASSLVGQVGYEQYF
TGTGCCAGCAGCTTAGTTGGACAGGTCGGCTACGAGCAGTACTTC
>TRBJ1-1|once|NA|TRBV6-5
CASLGVNTEAFF
TGTGCCAGCCTAGGCGTGAACACTGAAGCTTTCTTT
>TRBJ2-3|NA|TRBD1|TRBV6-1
CAGKFRDRASDTQYF
TGTGCCGGTAAATTCCGGGACAGGGCGTCAGATACGCAGTATTTT
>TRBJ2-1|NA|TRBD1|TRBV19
CASSIGTGGGNEQFF
TGTGCCAGTAGTATCGGGACAGGGGGGGGCAATGAGCAGTTCTTC
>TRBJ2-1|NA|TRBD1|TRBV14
CASSHRTGVFNEQFF
TGTGCCAGCAGCCACCGGACAGGGGTTTTCAATGAGCAGTTCTTC
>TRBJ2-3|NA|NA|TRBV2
CASTEEGRVVSSTQYF
TGTGCCAGCACGGAGGAGGGCAGGGTTGTGTCTTCTACGCAGTATTTT
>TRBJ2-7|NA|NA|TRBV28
CASMSRQGGIFYEQYF
TGTGCCAGCATGTCGAGGCAAGGAGGGATCTTCTACGAGCAGTACTTC
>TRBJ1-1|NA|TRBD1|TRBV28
CASRKQGYTEAFF
TGTGCCAGCCGAAAACAGGGGTACACTGAAGCTTTCTTT
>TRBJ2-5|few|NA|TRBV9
CASSVAGSAETQYF
TGTGCCAGCAGCGTAGCCGGGAGCGCTGAGACCCAGTACTTC
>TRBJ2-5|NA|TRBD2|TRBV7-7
CASSLGGLAGYGETQYF
TGTGCTAGCAGCTTAGGTGGACTAGCGGGATACGGAGAGACCCAGTACTTC
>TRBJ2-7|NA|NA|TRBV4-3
CASSQGGWGRGRDEQYF
TGCGCCAGCAGCCAAGGGGGGTGGGGCAGGGGAAGGGACGAGCAGTACTTC
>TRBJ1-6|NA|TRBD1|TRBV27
CASRSGTGALSPLHF
TGTGCCAGCAGATCTGGGACAGGGGCTCTTTCACCCCTCCACTTT
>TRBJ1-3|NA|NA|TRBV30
CAWSVTNPGLSGNTIYF
TGTGCCTGGAGTGTGACCAATCCGGGACTCTCTGGAAACACCATATATTTT
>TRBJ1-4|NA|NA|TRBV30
CAFPDYSEKLFF
TGTGCCTTCCCCGACTACAGTGAAAAACTGTTTTTT
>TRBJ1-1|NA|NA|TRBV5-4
CASNTGRTNTEAFF
TGTGCCAGCAACACAGGTAGAACGAACACTGAAGCTTTCTTT
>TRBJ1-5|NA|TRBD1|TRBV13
CASSRGQGNQPQHF
TGTGCCAGCAGCCGCGGACAGGGAAATCAGCCCCAGCATTTT
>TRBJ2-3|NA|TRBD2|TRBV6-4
CASSGLAGGTDTQYF
TGTGCCAGCAGTGGACTAGCGGGAGGCACAGATACGCAGTATTTT
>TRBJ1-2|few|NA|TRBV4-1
CASSPRVGLDYGYTF
TGCGCCAGCAGCCCCCGAGTCGGGTTGGACTATGGCTACACCTTC
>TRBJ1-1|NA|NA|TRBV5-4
CASSQGLNTEAFF
TGTGCCAGCAGCCAGGGGCTAAACACTGAAGCTTTCTTT
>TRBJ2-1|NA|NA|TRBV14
CASSQGPRENRKNEQFF
TGTGCCAGCAGCCAAGGGCCTCGGGAGAACCGGAAAAATGAGCAGTTCTTC
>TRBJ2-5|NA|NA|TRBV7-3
CASSPAVGASQETQYF
TGTGCCAGCAGTCCCGCCGTGGGAGCCAGCCAAGAGACCCAGTACTTC
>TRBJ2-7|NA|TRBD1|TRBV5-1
CASSLLPGQGEEQYF
TGCGCCAGCAGCTTATTACCGGGACAGGGGGAAGAGCAGTACTTC
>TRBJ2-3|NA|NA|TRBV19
CASSINTGNTQYF
TGTGCCAGTAGTATCAATACGGGGAATACGCAGTATTTT
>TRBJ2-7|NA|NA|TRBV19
CASSIQGSTEQYF
TGTGCCAGTAGTATACAGGGGTCCACGGAGCAGTACTTC
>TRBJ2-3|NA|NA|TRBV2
CASSDSRVITDTQYF
TGTGCCAGCAGTGATTCACGGGTCATAACAGATACGCAGTATTTT
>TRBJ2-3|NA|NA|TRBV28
CASRGQGVWGDTQYF
TGTGCCAGCAGGGGGCAGGGCGTTTGGGGAGATACGCAGTATTTT
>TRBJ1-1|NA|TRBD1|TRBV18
CASSPSTGLMNTEAFF
TGTGCCAGCTCACCATCGACAGGGTTGATGAACACTGAAGCTTTCTTT
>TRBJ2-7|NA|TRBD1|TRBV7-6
CASSRGTAYEQYF
TGTGCCAGCAGCAGGGGGACAGCCTACGAGCAGTACTTC
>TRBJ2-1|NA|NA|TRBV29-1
CSVELVRRPDNEQFF
TGCAGCGTTGAGCTGGTAAGGAGACCAGACAATGAGCAGTTCTTC
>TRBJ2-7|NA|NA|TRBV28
CASSLGIGGYEQYF
TGTGCCAGCAGTTTAGGGATAGGGGGCTACGAGCAGTACTTC
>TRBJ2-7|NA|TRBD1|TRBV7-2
CASSPRTGRAEQYF
TGTGCCAGCAGCCCTCGGACAGGTCGAGCCGAGCAGTACTTC
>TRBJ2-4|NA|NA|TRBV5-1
CASRVNSGEYVNIQYF
TGCGCCAGCAGAGTCAATTCAGGGGAGTATGTAAACATTCAGTACTTC
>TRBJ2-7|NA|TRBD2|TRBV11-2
CASSLEPSGSYEQYF
TGTGCCAGCAGCTTAGAGCCTAGCGGGAGCTACGAGCAGTACTTC
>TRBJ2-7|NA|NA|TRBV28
CASNLGWVGAEGSSYEQYF
TGTGCCAGCAATCTGGGGTGGGTGGGAGCGGAGGGGAGCTCCTACGAGCAGTACTTC
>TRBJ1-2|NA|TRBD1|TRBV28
CASSPARGQGAYGYTF
TGTGCCAGCAGTCCCGCCAGGGGACAGGGGGCTTATGGCTACACCTTC
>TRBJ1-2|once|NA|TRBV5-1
CASSQTGMKGYTF
TGCGCCAGCAGCCAAACAGGGATGAAGGGCTACACCTTC
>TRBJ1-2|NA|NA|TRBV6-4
CASSRTEPNYGYTF
TGTGCCAGCAGTCGGACAGAACCAAACTATGGCTACACCTTC
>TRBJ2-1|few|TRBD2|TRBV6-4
CASSDSLAGMNEQFF
TGTGCCAGCAGTGACTCCCTAGCGGGAATGAATGAGCAGTTCTTC
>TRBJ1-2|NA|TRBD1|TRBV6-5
CASSRTGGNYGYTF
TGTGCCAGCAGCAGGACAGGGGGGAACTATGGCTACACCTTC
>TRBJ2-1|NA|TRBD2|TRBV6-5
CASSYSVVSGTRFF
TGTGCCAGCAGTTACTCGGTTGTTAGCGGGACGCGGTTCTTC